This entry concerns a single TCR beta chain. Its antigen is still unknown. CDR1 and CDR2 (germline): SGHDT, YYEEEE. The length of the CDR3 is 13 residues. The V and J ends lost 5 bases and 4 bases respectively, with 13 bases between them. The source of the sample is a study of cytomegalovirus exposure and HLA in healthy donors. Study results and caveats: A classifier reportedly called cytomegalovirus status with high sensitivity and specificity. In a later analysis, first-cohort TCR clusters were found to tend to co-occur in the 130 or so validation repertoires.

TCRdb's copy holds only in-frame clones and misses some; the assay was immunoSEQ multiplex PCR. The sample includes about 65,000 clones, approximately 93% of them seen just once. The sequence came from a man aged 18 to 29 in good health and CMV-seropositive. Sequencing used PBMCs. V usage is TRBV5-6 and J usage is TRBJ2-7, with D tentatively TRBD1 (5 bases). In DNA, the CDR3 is TGTGCCAGCAGTTCCGTGAGGACATACGAGCAGTACTTC. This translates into CASSSVRTYEQYF.